These T cell receptor beta chains were read from a single sample in a study of siplizumab effects on memory and regulatory T cells. Assay used: immunoSEQ multiplex PCR; TCRdb lists only in-frame clones, some missing. The top ten clones hold 0.031% of a sample with over 85,000 clones, approximately 96% of them seen once. The specimen was naive CD4+ T cells sorted from blood. Receptor source: a human donor in good health. The CDR3 runs from the conserved cysteine through the conserved F or W. The D gene is left open where the match is weak. The size field is filled for only some rows; it gives once, few, many or a size class.

TRBV30,NA,TRBJ1-1,TRBD1,CAWSDLGQGGTEAFF,TGTGCCTGGAGCGACCTGGGACAGGGGGGCACTGAAGCTTTCTTT
TRBV28,NA,TRBJ2-1,NA,CASTDGVNNEQFF,TGTGCCAGCACCGACGGCGTTAACAATGAGCAGTTCTTC
TRBV4-3,NA,TRBJ2-1,TRBD2,CASSQDISSGGRYNEQFF,TGCGCCAGCAGCCAAGACATCTCGAGCGGGGGGCGTTACAATGAGCAGTTCTTC
TRBV5-5,NA,TRBJ1-1,TRBD1,CASSLFLTGVDTEAFF,TGTGCCAGCAGCCTTTTCCTGACAGGGGTGGACACTGAAGCTTTCTTT
TRBV21-1,NA,TRBJ1-1,NA,CASRNRGGNTEAFF,TGTGCCAGCAGGAACAGGGGGGGGAACACTGAAGCTTTCTTT
TRBV7-2,NA,TRBJ2-7,TRBD2,CASSLYGGGEAGEQYF,TGTGCCAGCAGCTTATACGGCGGGGGGGAAGCTGGCGAGCAGTACTTC
TRBV27,NA,TRBJ1-1,TRBD1,CASIGTGREAFF,TGTGCCAGCATCGGGACAGGTAGGGAAGCTTTCTTT
TRBV4-1,NA,TRBJ1-5,TRBD1,CASSQDKGAKGNQPQHF,TGCGCCAGCAGCCAAGATAAGGGGGCGAAGGGCAATCAGCCCCAGCATTTT
TRBV19,NA,TRBJ2-5,NA,CASSIFFGVGETQYF,TGTGCCAGTAGTATTTTTTTTGGGGTTGGAGAGACCCAGTACTTC
TRBV9,NA,TRBJ2-1,NA,CASSESLRGGVNEQFF,TGTGCCAGCAGCGAATCCCTGAGGGGGGGAGTCAATGAGCAGTTCTTC
TRBV6-5,NA,TRBJ2-3,NA,CASIGGGPVIRTQYF,TGTGCCAGCATTGGAGGGGGACCGGTCATACGGACGCAGTATTTT
TRBV7-7,once,TRBJ2-1,TRBD2,CASSAGLAGVTSYNEQFF,TGTGCCAGCAGCGCAGGACTAGCGGGGGTTACCTCCTACAATGAGCAGTTCTTC
TRBV19,NA,TRBJ2-4,NA,CASSPSTKNIQYF,TGTGCCAGTAGTCCCTCGACCAAAAACATTCAGTACTTC
TRBV28,NA,TRBJ2-1,TRBD2,CASSLGTSGGYNEQFF,TGTGCCAGCAGTTTAGGGACTAGCGGGGGGTACAATGAGCAGTTCTTC
TRBV18,NA,TRBJ1-5,TRBD1,CASSPSTGTYSNQPQHF,TGTGCCAGCTCACCGTCGACAGGGACTTATAGCAATCAGCCCCAGCATTTT
TRBV7-2,NA,TRBJ2-7,NA,CASSLVGNTYEQYF,TGTGCCAGCAGCTTAGTTGGGAACACCTACGAGCAGTACTTC
TRBV6-1,NA,TRBJ1-1,NA,CASSEKGVGTEAFF,TGTGCCAGCAGTGAAAAGGGGGTAGGGACTGAAGCTTTCTTT
TRBV7-6,NA,TRBJ1-2,NA,CASSLAGISYTF,TGTGCCAGCAGCTTAGCCGGGATCAGCTACACCTTC
TRBV5-4,NA,TRBJ2-1,NA,CASSFDGNSYNEQFF,TGTGCCAGCAGCTTTGACGGCAACTCCTACAATGAGCAGTTCTTC